This T cell receptor (beta chain) was sequenced for a study of regulatory T cells in long-lasting Graves disease. Study-wide context: A definition of persistent Graves' disease required over 5 years of antithyroid drugs plus positive TSH receptor antibodies. General study findings and limits: Segments TRBV28, TRBJ1-2 and TRBJ2-5 showed preferential usage in persistent disease. TCR diversity was lower in persistent than newly diagnosed Graves' disease.

As to time point: persistent/refractory GD, antithyroid drugs over 5 years with positive TRAb. Researchers made the TCR library from RNA that was extracted from PBMCs. Criteria from the American Thyroid Association guidelines were applied to diagnose Graves' disease. In the case of this clonotype: As yet, its antigen is unknown.

Arm-PCR of CDR3 regions and iRepertoire HTBI primers were the basis on which TCR beta libraries were built. Each CDR3 protein is one row after TCRdb ran MiXCR on the multiplex PCR reads. The sample records 600,000 to 800,000 distinct CDR3 sequences, around 32% being singletons. V lost 7 bases and J lost 4, with 14 bases in between. This CDR3 spans 13 amino acids. Germline V gene data show CDR1 as LNHDA and CDR2 as SQIVND (reference sequence). The rearrangement links TRBV19 to TRBJ2-7, with D perhaps given as TRBD1 or TRBD2 (5 bases each). Sequences were derived from peripheral blood mononuclear cells (PBMCs), sampled when the disease was refractory, from a patient treated with antithyroid drugs. The origin of this receptor is a female donor with Graves disease. The CDR3 sequence: CASTPGRGYEQYF. Written as DNA, the CDR3 is TGTGCCAGTACCCCGGGAAGGGGTTACGAGCAGTACTTC.